This T cell receptor beta chain comes out of a study of blood T cells in healthy people across ages. General observations from the study: Per million T cells, the diversity of TCR beta decreased roughly linearly as age advanced.

Between the trimmed V and J ends, which lost 1 base and 4 bases, there was a span of 10 bases. The CDR3 loop spans 14 amino acids. CDR1 and CDR2 (germline): SQVTM, ANQGSEA. Notes on this clonotype: The antigen remains undetermined.

Sample-barcoded 5' priming and a J-beta primer mix drove a second PCR of roughly 6 to 12 cycles. TCRdb re-analysed the 5' RACE reads in MiXCR, keeping a single row per CDR3 protein. This table holds approximately 780,000 distinct CDR3 sequences, around a quarter found once. The sample also formed part of further work on T cells of mothers and their children. As reported in that work: Using around 1.5 ug per 15 ul, all extracted RNA underwent cDNA synthesis. Similar thymic selection effects on TCR recombination output appear in pairs, both related and unrelated.

The sample taken for sequencing was blood. This TCR derives from a boy aged 5-17 years in good health. The V gene is TRBV29-1, the J gene TRBJ2-2; D might be TRBD1 or TRBD2, each matching 6 bases. This chain's CDR3 is CSVEGGASTGELFF. As DNA, the CDR3 is TGCAGCGTTGAAGGGGGGGCTAGCACCGGGGAGCTGTTTTTT.